The rows below give T cell receptor beta chains drawn from one sample of a study of CD8 T cells in ankylosing spondylitis. TCRdb reanalysed the 5' RACE reads using MiXCR and keeps one entry per CDR3 protein. The sample lists about 300,000 distinct CDR3 sequences, less than 25% occurring once. The sequenced sample was blood, either unsorted or a sorted T cell fraction (not recorded which). These receptors came from a female donor with ankylosing spondylitis or in good health (not recorded which). Each CDR3 is given with its conserved first and last residue. The D gene is left open where the match is weak. The listing skips clone size in some rows; elsewhere it reads once, few, many or a size class.

d_call	v_call	clone_size	j_call	cdr3_nt	cdr3_aa
NA	TRBV5-1	NA	TRBJ2-7	TGCGCCAGCAGCTTGGAAATGAGCGATATTAGCTCCTACGAGCAGTACTTC	CASSLEMSDISSYEQYF
NA	TRBV9	few	TRBJ2-1	TGTGCCAGCAGCCCAGGGACTCCTATAGGGAATGAGCAGTTCTTC	CASSPGTPIGNEQFF
TRBD2	TRBV12-3/TRBV12-4	many	TRBJ2-1	TGTGCCAGCAGCCCTCCCCCGGGACTAGTGTGGTTCTTC	CASSPPPGLVWFF
NA	TRBV7-2	many	TRBJ2-3	TGTGCCAGCAGCCCTCTGTTGGATACGCAGTATTTT	CASSPLLDTQYF
NA	TRBV6-5	many	TRBJ1-2	TGTGCCAGCAGTTCACAGGGAACTAACTATGGCTACACCTTC	CASSSQGTNYGYTF
NA	TRBV20-1	few	TRBJ1-4	TGCAGTGCTAGAGTTACATCTAATGAAAAACTGTTTTTT	CSARVTSNEKLFF
TRBD2	TRBV20-1	NA	TRBJ2-3	TGCAGTGCTAGAGATCCCCGGGTAGCGGGCTTCACAGATACGCAGTATTTT	CSARDPRVAGFTDTQYF
NA	TRBV9	few	TRBJ2-3	TGTGCCAGCAGCGTAGGAGGGGGGACTGGCGATACGCAGTATTTT	CASSVGGGTGDTQYF
TRBD2	TRBV27	NA	TRBJ2-7	TGTGCCAGCAGGGGGATAGCGGGACGAACGAACGAGCAGTACTTC	CASRGIAGRTNEQYF
TRBD1	TRBV24-1	NA	TRBJ2-3	TGTGCCACCAGTTTGAAAAGGGACAGACTACAACCTAGCACAGATACGCAGTATTTT	CATSLKRDRLQPSTDTQYF
NA	TRBV6-1	NA	TRBJ2-7	TGTGCCAGCAGGCCACCCAGGGGGGTCGAGCAGTACTTC	CASRPPRGVEQYF
TRBD2	TRBV20-1	NA	TRBJ2-5	TGCAGTGCTAAGACTAGCGAGGAGACCCAGTACTTC	CSAKTSEETQYF
TRBD2	TRBV15	few	TRBJ2-1	TGTGCCACCAGCAGCACTAGCGGGAGCTACAATGAGCAGTTCTTC	CATSSTSGSYNEQFF
TRBD2	TRBV20-1	NA	TRBJ2-4	TGCAGTGCTAGAGTCAGGTCGGCGGGAGCTGCGGGCATTCAGTACTTC	CSARVRSAGAAGIQYF
NA	TRBV11-2	few	TRBJ2-2	TGTGCCAGCAGCTTAGTGGGCAGGCCCACCGGGGAGCTGTTTTTT	CASSLVGRPTGELFF
TRBD2	TRBV5-8	once	TRBJ2-5	TGTGCCAGCAGCTCCGGACTAGCGGACTATCAAGAGACCCAGTACTTC	CASSSGLADYQETQYF
NA	TRBV20-1	NA	TRBJ2-5	TGCAGTGCTCCCTTTCGGGGGCTCCGAGAGACCCAGTACTTC	CSAPFRGLRETQYF